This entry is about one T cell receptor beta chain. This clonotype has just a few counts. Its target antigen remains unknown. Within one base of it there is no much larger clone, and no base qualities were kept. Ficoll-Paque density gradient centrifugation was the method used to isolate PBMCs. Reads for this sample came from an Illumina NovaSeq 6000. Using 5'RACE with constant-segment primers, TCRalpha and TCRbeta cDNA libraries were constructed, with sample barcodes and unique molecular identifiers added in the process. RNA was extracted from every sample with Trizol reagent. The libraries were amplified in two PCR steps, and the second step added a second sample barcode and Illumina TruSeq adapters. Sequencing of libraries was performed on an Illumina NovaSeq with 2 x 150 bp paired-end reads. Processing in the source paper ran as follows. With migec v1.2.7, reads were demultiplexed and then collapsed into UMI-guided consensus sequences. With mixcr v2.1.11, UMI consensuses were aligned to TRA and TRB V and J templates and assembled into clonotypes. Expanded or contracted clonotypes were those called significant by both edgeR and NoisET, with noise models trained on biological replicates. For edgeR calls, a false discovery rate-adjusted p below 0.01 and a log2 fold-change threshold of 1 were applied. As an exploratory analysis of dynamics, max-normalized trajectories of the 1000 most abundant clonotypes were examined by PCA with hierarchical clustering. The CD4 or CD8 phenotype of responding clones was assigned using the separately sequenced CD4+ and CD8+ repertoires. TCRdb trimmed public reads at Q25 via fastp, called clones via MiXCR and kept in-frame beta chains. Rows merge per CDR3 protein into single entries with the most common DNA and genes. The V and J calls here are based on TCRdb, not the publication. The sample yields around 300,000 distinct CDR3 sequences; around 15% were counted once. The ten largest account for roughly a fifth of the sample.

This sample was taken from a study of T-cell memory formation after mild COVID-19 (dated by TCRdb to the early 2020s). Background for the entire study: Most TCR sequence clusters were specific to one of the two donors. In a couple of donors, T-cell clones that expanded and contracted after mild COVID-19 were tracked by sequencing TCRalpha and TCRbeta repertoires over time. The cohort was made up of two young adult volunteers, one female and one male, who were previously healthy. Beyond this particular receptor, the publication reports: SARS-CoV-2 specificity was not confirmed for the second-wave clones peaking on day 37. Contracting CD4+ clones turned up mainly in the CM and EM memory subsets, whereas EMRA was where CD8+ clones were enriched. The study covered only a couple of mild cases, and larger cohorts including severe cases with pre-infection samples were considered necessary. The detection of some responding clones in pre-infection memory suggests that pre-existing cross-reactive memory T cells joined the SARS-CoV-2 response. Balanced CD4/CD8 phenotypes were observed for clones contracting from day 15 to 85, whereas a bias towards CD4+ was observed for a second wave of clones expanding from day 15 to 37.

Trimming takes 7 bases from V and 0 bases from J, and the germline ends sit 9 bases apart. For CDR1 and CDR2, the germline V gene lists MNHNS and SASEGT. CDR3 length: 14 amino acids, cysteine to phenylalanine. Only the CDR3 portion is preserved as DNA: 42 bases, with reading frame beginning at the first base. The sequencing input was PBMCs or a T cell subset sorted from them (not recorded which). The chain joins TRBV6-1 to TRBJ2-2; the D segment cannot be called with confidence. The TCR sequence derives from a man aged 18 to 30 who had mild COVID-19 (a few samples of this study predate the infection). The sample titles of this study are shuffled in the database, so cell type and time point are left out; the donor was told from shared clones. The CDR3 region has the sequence CASKEIANTGELFF. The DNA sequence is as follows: TGTGCCAGCAAGGAGATCGCGAACACCGGGGAGCTGTTTTTT.